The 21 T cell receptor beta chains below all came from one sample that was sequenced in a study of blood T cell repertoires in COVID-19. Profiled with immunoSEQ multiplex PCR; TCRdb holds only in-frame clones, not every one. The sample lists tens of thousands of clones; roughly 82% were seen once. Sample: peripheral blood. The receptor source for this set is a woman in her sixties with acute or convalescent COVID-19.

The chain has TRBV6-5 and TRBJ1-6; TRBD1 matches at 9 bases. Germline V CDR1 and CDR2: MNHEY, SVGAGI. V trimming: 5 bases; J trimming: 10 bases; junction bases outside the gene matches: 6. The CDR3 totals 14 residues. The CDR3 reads CASSPGTGRSPLHF. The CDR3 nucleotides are TGTGCCAGCAGTCCCGGGACAGGGCGATCACCCCTCCACTTT.

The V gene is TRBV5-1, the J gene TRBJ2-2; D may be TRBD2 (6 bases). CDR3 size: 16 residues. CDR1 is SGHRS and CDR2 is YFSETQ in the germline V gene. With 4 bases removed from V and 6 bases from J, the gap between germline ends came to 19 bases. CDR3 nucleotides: TGCGCCAGCAGCCCTAGCGCGGTCGGTCAGGCCGGGGAGCTGTTTTTT. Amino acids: CASSPSAVGQAGELFF.

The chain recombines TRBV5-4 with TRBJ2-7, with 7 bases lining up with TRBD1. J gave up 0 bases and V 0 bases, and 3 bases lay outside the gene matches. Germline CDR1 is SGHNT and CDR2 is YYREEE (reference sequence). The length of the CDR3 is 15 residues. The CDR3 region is CASSLGDRISYEQYF. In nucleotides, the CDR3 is TGTGCCAGCAGCTTGGGGGACAGAATCTCCTACGAGCAGTACTTC.

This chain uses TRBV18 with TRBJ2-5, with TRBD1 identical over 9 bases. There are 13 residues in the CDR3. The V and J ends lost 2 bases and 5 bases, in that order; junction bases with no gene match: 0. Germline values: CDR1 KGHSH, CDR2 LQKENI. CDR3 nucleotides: TGTGCCAGCTCACCAGGACAGGGGGAGACCCAGTACTTC. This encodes CASSPGQGETQYF.

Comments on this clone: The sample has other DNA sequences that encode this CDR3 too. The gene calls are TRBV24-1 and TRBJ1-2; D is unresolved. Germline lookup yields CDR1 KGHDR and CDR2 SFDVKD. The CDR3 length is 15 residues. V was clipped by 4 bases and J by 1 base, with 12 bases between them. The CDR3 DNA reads TGTGCCACCAGTGACCTCGACGGAGATAACTATGGCTACACCTTC. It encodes CATSDLDGDNYGYTF.

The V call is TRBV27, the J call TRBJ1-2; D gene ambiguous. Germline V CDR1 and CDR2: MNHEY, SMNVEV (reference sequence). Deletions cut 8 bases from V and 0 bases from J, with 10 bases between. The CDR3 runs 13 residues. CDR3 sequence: CASARVANYGYTF. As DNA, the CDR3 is TGTGCCAGCGCCCGGGTAGCTAACTATGGCTACACCTTC.

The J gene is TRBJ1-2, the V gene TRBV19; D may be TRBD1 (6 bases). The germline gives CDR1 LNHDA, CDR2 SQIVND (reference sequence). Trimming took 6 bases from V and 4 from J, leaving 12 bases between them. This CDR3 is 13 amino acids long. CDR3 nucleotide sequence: TGTGCCAGTAGGGGACAACTTGGCTATGGCTACACCTTC. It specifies CASRGQLGYGYTF. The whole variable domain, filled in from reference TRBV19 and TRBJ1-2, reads DGGITQSPKYLFRKEGQNVTLSCEQNLNHDAMYWYRQDPGQGLRLIYYSQIVNDFQKGDIAEGYSVSREKKESFPLTVTSAQKNPTAFYLCASRGQLGYGYTFGSGTRLTVV.

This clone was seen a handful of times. The CDR3 is CASRQGGGDTEAFF. The CDR3 DNA reads TGCGCCAGCAGACAGGGAGGGGGTGACACTGAAGCTTTCTTT. The chain links TRBV5-1 to TRBJ1-1; D perhaps matches TRBD1 (6 bases). The V and J ends lost 5 bases and 3 bases respectively, with 14 bases between them. Germline V CDR1 and CDR2: SGHRS, YFSETQ. CDR3 size: 14 residues.

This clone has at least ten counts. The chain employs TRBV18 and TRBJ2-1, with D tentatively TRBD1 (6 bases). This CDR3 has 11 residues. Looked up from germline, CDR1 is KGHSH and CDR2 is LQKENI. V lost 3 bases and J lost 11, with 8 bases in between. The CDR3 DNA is TGTGCCAGCTCACCGCAGGGGAAGCAGTTCTTC. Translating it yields CASSPQGKQFF.

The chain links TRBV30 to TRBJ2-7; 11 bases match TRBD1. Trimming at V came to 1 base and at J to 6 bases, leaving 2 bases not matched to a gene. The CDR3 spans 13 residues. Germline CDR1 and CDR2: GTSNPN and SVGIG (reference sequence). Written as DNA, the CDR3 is TGTGCCTGGAGTGACGGGACAGGGGGCGAGCAGTACTTC. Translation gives CAWSDGTGGEQYF.

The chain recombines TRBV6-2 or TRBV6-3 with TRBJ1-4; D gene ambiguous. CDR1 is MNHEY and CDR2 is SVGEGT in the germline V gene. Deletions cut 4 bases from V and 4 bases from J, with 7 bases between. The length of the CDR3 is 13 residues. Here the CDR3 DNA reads TGTGCCAGCAGTTTGCGGGGTAATGAAAAACTGTTTTTT. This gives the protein CASSLRGNEKLFF.

Written as DNA, the CDR3 is TGTGCCAGCAGCATTAGCGGGAGAAGCACAGATACGCAGTATTTT. Residues: CASSISGRSTDTQYF. The gene calls are TRBV5-4 and TRBJ2-3; 9 bases fit TRBD2. The CDR3 contains 15 residues. In germline, CDR1 is SGHNT, CDR2 YYREEE (reference sequence). V trimming: 4 bases; J trimming: 0 bases; junction bases outside the gene matches: 3.

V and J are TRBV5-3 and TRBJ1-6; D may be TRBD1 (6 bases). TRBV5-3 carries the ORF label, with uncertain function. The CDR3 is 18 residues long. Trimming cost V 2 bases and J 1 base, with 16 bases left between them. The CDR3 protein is CARSLHTGQQSYNSPLHF. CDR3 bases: TGTGCCAGAAGCTTACATACAGGGCAACAGTCCTATAATTCACCCCTCCACTTT.

The CDR3, as DNA: TGTGCCAGCAGTGAGGGACAGGGGGCTAGGCAGCCCCAGCATTTT. Translated: CASSEGQGARQPQHF. This chain uses TRBV6-1 with TRBJ1-5; 12 nucleotides agree with TRBD1. CDR3 size: 15 residues. Trimming at V came to 3 bases and at J to 7 bases, leaving 4 bases not matched to a gene. Per the germline V gene, CDR1 is MNHNS and CDR2 is SASEGT.

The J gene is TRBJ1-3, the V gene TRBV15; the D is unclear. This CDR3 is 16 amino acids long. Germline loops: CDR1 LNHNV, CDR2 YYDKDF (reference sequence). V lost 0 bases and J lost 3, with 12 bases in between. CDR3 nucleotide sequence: TGTGCCACCAGCAGAGAAACTTCTCTGAGTGGAAACACCATATATTTT. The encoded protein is CATSRETSLSGNTIYF.

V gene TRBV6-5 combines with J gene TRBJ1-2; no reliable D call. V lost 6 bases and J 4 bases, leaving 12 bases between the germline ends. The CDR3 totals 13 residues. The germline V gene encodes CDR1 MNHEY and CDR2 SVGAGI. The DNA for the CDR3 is TGTGCCAGCAGCCCCCGGGATCTCTATGGCTACACCTTC. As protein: CASSPRDLYGYTF.

In nucleotides, the CDR3 is TGTGCCAGCAGCCCCTGGGGAGGAAACACTGAAGCTTTCTTT. Its protein product is CASSPWGGNTEAFF. The chain joins TRBV7-2 to TRBJ1-1; D gene unclear. Looked up from germline, CDR1 is SGHTA and CDR2 is FQGNSA. V dropped 5 bases and J dropped 2 bases, with 12 bases sitting between them. The CDR3 spans 14 residues.

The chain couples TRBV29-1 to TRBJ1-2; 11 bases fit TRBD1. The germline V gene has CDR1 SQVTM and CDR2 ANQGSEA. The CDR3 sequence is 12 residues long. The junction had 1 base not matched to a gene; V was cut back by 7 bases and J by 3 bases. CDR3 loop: CSAGQGDYGYTF. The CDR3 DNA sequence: TGCAGCGCGGGACAGGGGGACTATGGCTACACCTTC.

The CDR3 loop reads CASSYSPGEMNTEAFF. The CDR3 DNA is TGTGCCAGCAGTTACTCACCCGGGGAGATGAACACTGAAGCTTTCTTT. V usage is TRBV6-6 and J usage is TRBJ1-1; D is ambiguous. The CDR3 length is 16 residues. CDR1 and CDR2 from the germline V gene are MNHNY and SVGAGI (reference sequence). The V gene lost 0 bases and the J gene lost 0 bases, with 11 bases spanning the gap.

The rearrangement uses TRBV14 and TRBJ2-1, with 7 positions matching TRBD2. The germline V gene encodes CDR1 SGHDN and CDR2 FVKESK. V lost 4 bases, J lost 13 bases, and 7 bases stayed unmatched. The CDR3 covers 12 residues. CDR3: CASSPQTSQQFF. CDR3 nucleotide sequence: TGTGCCAGCAGCCCCCAGACTAGCCAACAGTTCTTC.

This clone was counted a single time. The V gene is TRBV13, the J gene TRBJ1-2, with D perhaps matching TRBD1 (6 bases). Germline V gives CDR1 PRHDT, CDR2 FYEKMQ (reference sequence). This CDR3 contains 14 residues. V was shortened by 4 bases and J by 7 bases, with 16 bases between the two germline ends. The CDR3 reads CASSSRQAITGYTF. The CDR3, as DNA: TGTGCCAGCAGCTCTCGACAGGCTATTACTGGCTACACCTTC.